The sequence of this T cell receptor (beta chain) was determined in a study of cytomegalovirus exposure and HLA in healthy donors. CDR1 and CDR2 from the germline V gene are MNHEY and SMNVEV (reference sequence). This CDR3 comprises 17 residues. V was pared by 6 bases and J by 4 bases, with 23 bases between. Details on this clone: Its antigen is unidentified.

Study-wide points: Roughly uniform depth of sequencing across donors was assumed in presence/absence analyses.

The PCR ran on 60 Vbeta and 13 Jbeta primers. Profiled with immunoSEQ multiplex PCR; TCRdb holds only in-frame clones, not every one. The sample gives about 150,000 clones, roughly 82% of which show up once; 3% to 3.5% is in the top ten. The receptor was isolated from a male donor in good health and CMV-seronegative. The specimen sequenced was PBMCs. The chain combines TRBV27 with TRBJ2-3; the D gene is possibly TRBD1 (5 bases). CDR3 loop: CASSLPQQGGDSDTQYF. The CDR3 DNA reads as TGTGCCAGCAGCCTTCCCCAGCAGGGCGGTGATTCAGATACGCAGTATTTT.